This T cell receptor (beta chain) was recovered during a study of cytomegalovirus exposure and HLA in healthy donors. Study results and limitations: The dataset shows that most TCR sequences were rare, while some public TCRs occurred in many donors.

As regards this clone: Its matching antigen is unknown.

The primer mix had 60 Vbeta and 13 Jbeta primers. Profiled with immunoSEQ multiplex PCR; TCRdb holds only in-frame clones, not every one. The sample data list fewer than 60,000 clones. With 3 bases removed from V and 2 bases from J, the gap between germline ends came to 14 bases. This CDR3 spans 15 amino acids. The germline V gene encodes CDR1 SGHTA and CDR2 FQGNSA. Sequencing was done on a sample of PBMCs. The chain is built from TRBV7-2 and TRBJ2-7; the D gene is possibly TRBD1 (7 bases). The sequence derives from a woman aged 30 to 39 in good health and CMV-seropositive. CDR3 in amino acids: CASSFRGTEAYEQYF. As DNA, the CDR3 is TGTGCCAGCAGCTTCCGGGGGACAGAGGCCTACGAGCAGTACTTC.